The T cell receptor (beta chain) under discussion was sequenced for a study of PD-1 blockade in classical Hodgkin lymphoma. Notes on the study in general: Newly diagnosed patients reportedly had lower baseline TCR diversity than healthy donors. Patients with a complete response exhibited baseline diversity comparable to newly diagnosed patients.

Exposure to brentuximab vedotin varied, and each patient had relapsed following autologous stem cell transplantation. The CDR3 is 13 residues long. Germline CDR1 reads WNHNN; CDR2 reads SYGVQD (reference sequence). Trimming removed 4 bases at V and 7 bases at J, with 13 bases between. Method: immunoSEQ multiplex PCR; TCRdb's copy keeps in-frame clones and lacks some. The sample yields roughly 100,000 clones, 85% to 90% seen once. This clone was observed a handful of times. Antigen specificity is unknown. This specimen consisted of peripheral blood mononuclear cells (PBMCs), obtained before the second cycle of nivolumab. This sequence was found in a human donor with classical Hodgkin lymphoma. The J gene is TRBJ1-2, the V gene TRBV10-1, with a possible D match to TRBD1 (6 bases). CDR3 bases: TGCGCCAGCAGTGCTTACAGGGAAGGTGGCTACACCTTC. It is translated as CASSAYREGGYTF.